The 5 T cell receptor beta chains given below trace back to one sample, sequenced in a study of blood T cell repertoires in COVID-19 (dated by TCRdb to 2020 to 2022). Library preparation used the immunoSEQ multiplex PCR assay. What TCRdb holds here is the immuneACCESS table cut down to in-frame rearrangements. Part of the clones is not present; checked against another copy, under half of the missing clones reflect an unresolved V gene, and the others are unexplained. Present in this sample are about 140,000 clones, 76% of which were seen just once. Around 4.8% of the sample is taken by the ten largest. Sequenced sample: peripheral blood. The receptors were gathered from a woman at least 80 years old with active or convalescent COVID-19.

The J gene is TRBJ1-2, the V gene TRBV18; TRBD1 matches 9 bases. CDR3 length equals 13 residues. Unmatched junction bases numbered 0, after V lost 0 bases and J lost 7 bases. Per the germline V gene, CDR1 is KGHSH and CDR2 is LQKENI. The CDR3 DNA reads TGTGCCAGCTCACCACCGGGACAGGGTGGCTACACCTTC. It is translated as CASSPPGQGGYTF.

This chain connects TRBV7-6 to TRBJ2-6; D may be TRBD1 (6 bases). Trimming shortened V by 5 bases and J by 0 bases, and 14 bases separated the two germline ends. The CDR3 covers 17 residues. Looked up from germline, CDR1 is SGHVS and CDR2 is FNYEAQ. The CDR3 nucleotides are TGTGCCAGCAGCCCCACTAGGACAGCCTCTGGGGCCAACGTCCTGACTTTC. Protein sequence: CASSPTRTASGANVLTF.

The V gene is TRBV6-5, the J gene TRBJ1-1; 7 nucleotides agree with TRBD1. V lost 6 bases to trimming and J lost 0 bases; unmatched junction nucleotides: 4. The V gene's germline CDR1 is MNHEY and CDR2 SVGAGI. The CDR3 spans 14 residues. The CDR3 DNA reads TGTGCCAGCAGCCAAACAGGGGTGAACACTGAAGCTTTCTTT. Protein product: CASSQTGVNTEAFF.

This clone showed up just a few times. The rearrangement uses TRBV28 and TRBJ1-3; D gene unclear. CDR1 and CDR2 (germline): MDHEN, SYDVKM. The CDR3 sequence is 13 residues long. Trimming cost V 6 bases and J 7 bases, with 13 bases left between them. Here the CDR3 DNA reads TGTGCCAGCAGCCTTACTAGCGGGAACACCATATATTTT. Its protein is CASSLTSGNTIYF.

The chain links TRBV18 to TRBJ1-1; maybe TRBD1 (6 bases). V was pared by 11 bases and J by 2 bases, with 12 bases between. CDR1 and CDR2 (germline): KGHSH, LQKENI. CDR3 length: 12 residues. The CDR3 protein is CAGRGTNTEAFF. The DNA of the CDR3 is TGTGCCGGCAGGGGAACTAACACTGAAGCTTTCTTT.